This T cell receptor (beta chain) was sequenced for a study of T-cell reconstitution after alpha-beta-depleted transplantation in children. This CDR3 comprises 13 residues. V gave up 7 bases and J gave up 1 base; unmatched junction bases: 2. Germline CDR1 LNHNV, CDR2 YYDKDF (reference sequence). General study findings and limits: T-cell numbers and diversity, one year after transplant, stemmed largely from T cells that were newly produced. Surviving recipient cells, namely T cells and thymic progenitors, were the source of high day-60 TCRbeta diversity in some patients. Reportedly, alpha-beta T cells present about two months post-transplant originated from several hundred expanded clones of graft origin.

In its sample, this clonotype was seen a few times. What it binds is unknown. Researchers prepared the TCRbeta library using unique molecular identifiers, the study reports. TCRdb ran MiXCR on the PCR reads and lists one entry per CDR3 protein. The data show 250,000 or so distinct CDR3 sequences, roughly a quarter seen once. The chain combines TRBV15 with TRBJ2-5; TRBD2 matches 8 bases. The sequence was collected from a female patient aged 2 to 10 who had a stem cell transplant for congenital amegakaryocytic thrombocytopenia, so the T cells may come from the graft donor. This specimen was PBMCs, mostly from graft donor cells, taken 360 days after TCRalphabeta/CD19-depleted stem cell transplant. The DNA of the CDR3 is TGTGCCACCAACCGGGGGGGCCAAGAGACCCAGTACTTC. It translates to CATNRGGQETQYF.